Listed below are T cell receptor beta chains from one sample, sequenced in a study of memory CD4+ T cells and cytomegalovirus serostatus. Profiled with immunoSEQ multiplex PCR; TCRdb holds only in-frame clones, not every one. Of tens of thousands of clones listed, around three quarters were seen once; the top ten hold 1.5% to 2%. Sequencing used memory CD4+ T cells from blood. These receptors all stem from an adult in good health and CMV-seronegative. Each CDR3 is given with its conserved first and last residue. The D gene is left open where the match is weak. A clone size is listed for some rows: how often the clone was seen (once, few, many), or a class if it is expanded.

TRBJ1-6 NA NA TRBV4-3 TGCGCCAGCAGTCAAAAACTGGAAAATTCACCCCTCCACTTT CASSQKLENSPLHF
TRBJ1-1 NA NA TRBV18 TGTGCCAGCTCACGATCTGTGAACACTGAAGCTTTCTTT CASSRSVNTEAFF
TRBJ2-4 NA NA TRBV5-1 TGCGCCAGCAGCTTGGCCAGTGACGGGTATCTAGCCAAAAACATTCAGTACTTC CASSLASDGYLAKNIQYF
TRBJ1-5 NA NA TRBV5-1 TGCGCCAGCAGCTTGGACAGCAATCAGCCCCAGCATTTT CASSLDSNQPQHF
TRBJ2-3 NA NA TRBV7-8 TGTGCCAGCAGCTTACGGGTCAGGGCAGATACGCAGTATTTT CASSLRVRADTQYF
TRBJ2-1 once TRBD2 TRBV27 TGTGCCAGCAGTACAGGACTAGCGGCGAATGAGCAGTTCTTC CASSTGLAANEQFF
TRBJ2-7 NA TRBD2 TRBV2 TGTGCCAGCAGTGAAGCGCTAGCGGGAGGCGAGCAGTACTTC CASSEALAGGEQYF
TRBJ1-4 NA NA TRBV4-2 TGTGCCAGCAGCCAAGGTTCTATTCGCGAAAAACTGTTTTTT CASSQGSIREKLFF
TRBJ1-2 NA NA TRBV28 TGTGCCAGCAGTCTGACGGTATCGGGCTACACCTTC CASSLTVSGYTF
TRBJ2-3 few NA TRBV18 TGTGCCAGCTCACCAGAGGCGGGGAGCGGCACCCCCCCAGATACGCAGTATTTT CASSPEAGSGTPPDTQYF
TRBJ1-1 NA NA TRBV7-2 TGTGCCAGCAGTCCCTACGTCGGTGAAGCTTTCTTT CASSPYVGEAFF
TRBJ2-7 NA TRBD1 TRBV6-5 TGTGCCAGCAACAGGGGTAAGGGTACCTACGAGCAGTACTTC CASNRGKGTYEQYF
TRBJ1-2 NA TRBD1 TRBV6-5 TGTGCCAGCAATTCGAGGGGGCAGGGATTTGGCTACACCTTC CASNSRGQGFGYTF
TRBJ2-1 few TRBD1 TRBV9 TGTGCCAGCAGCCCCCGGACAGGGGGCGCGCCCAATGAGCAGTTCTTC CASSPRTGGAPNEQFF
TRBJ1-1 NA NA TRBV7-2 TGTGCCAGCAGCTTAGTACCTAGCACTGAAGCTTTCTTT CASSLVPSTEAFF
TRBJ2-3 NA TRBD1 TRBV18 TGTGCCAGCGAGGGGGCCACAGATACGCAGTATTTT CASEGATDTQYF
TRBJ2-2 NA NA TRBV4-3 TGCGCCAGCAGCCAAGCGCCCGCCAGGGCGAAGACCGGGGAGCTGTTTTTT CASSQAPARAKTGELFF
TRBJ1-6 few NA TRBV6-1 TGTGCCAGCAGTCCAAGGGTACTCGAGCCCCTCCACTTT CASSPRVLEPLHF
TRBJ2-1 NA TRBD2 TRBV4-3 TGCGCCAGCAGCCCACTAGCGGGGGACAATGAGCAGTTCTTC CASSPLAGDNEQFF
TRBJ1-2 NA TRBD1 TRBV4-2 TGTGCCAGCAGCCAAGATCTCCGCCCGGGGACAGGGGGCAACTATGGCTACACCTTC CASSQDLRPGTGGNYGYTF
TRBJ1-6 once NA TRBV28 TGTGCCAGCAGCCCGATCCCGGGAAATTCACCCCTCCACTTT CASSPIPGNSPLHF
TRBJ2-7 NA TRBD1 TRBV7-2 TGTGCCAGCAGCAAAGGGACAGGCTACTACGAGCAGTACTTC CASSKGTGYYEQYF
TRBJ2-3 NA NA TRBV7-6 TGTGCCAGCAGCTTAGCGGGCCGTAGCACAGATACGCAGTATTTT CASSLAGRSTDTQYF
TRBJ1-4 NA NA TRBV10-3 TGTGCCATCACTAGCAGGAAAAATGAAAAACTGTTTTTT CAITSRKNEKLFF
TRBJ1-6 few TRBD1 TRBV6-5 TGTGCCAGCAGTCCACAGGGGTTTGATTCACCCCTCCACTTT CASSPQGFDSPLHF
TRBJ1-1 NA TRBD1 TRBV4-3 TGCGCCAGCAGCCACACAGGGGGCGGTAACACTGAAGCTTTCTTT CASSHTGGGNTEAFF
TRBJ1-1 NA NA TRBV18 TGTGCCAGCCGGGGGGGGCGGGGCACTGAAGCTTTCTTT CASRGGRGTEAFF
TRBJ1-3 once NA TRBV6-1 TGTGCCAGCAAGTCGAGCTCTGGAAACACCATATATTTT CASKSSSGNTIYF
TRBJ2-3 NA NA TRBV9 TGTGCCAGCAGCGTTCGGGGCGAGACAGATACGCAGTATTTT CASSVRGETDTQYF
TRBJ2-1 NA TRBD2 TRBV18 TGTGCCAGCTCACAGCGGGAGAGCTACAATGAGCAGTTCTTC CASSQRESYNEQFF
TRBJ1-2 NA TRBD1 TRBV28 TGTGCCAGCAGTCGGGACAGGGTCCGATCTTCCCCCTATGGCTACACCTTC CASSRDRVRSSPYGYTF
TRBJ2-1 NA NA TRBV5-1 TGCGCCAGCAGCTTTACTGCGGGGGCGGCTGAGCAGTTCTTC CASSFTAGAAEQFF
TRBJ1-4 few NA TRBV2 TGTGCCAGCCGGGTCGTTGCCTCTAATGAAAAACTGTTTTTT CASRVVASNEKLFF
TRBJ1-2 NA TRBD1 TRBV9 TGTGCCAGCAGCGACCCACAGGGGAGAGGCTATGGCTACACCTTC CASSDPQGRGYGYTF
TRBJ1-3 NA NA TRBV7-9 TGTGCCAGCAGCCGAGAGTATATGGGAAACACCATATATTTT CASSREYMGNTIYF
TRBJ1-1 NA NA TRBV30 TGTGCCTGGAGGGAGGAGTCGAGCACTGAAGCTTTCTTT CAWREESSTEAFF
TRBJ1-4 NA TRBD1 TRBV28 TGTGCCAGCAGTCTACCCGGGACAGGTGAAAAACTGTTTTTT CASSLPGTGEKLFF
TRBJ2-1 NA TRBD2 TRBV28 TGTGCCAGCAGCCATCTAGCGGGAGGGTCCTACAATGAGCAGTTCTTC CASSHLAGGSYNEQFF
TRBJ2-5 NA NA TRBV18 TGTGCCAGCTCACCAGGGCAAGTAGAGACCCAGTACTTC CASSPGQVETQYF
TRBJ2-3 NA TRBD2 TRBV7-2 TGTGCCAGCAGCCCTGGACTAGCGGGAGATACGCAGTATTTT CASSPGLAGDTQYF